A single sample is the source of the 23 T cell receptor beta chains below, sequenced in a study of blood T cells in healthy people across ages. For the second PCR, which ran for about 7 to 11 cycles, a sample-barcoded 5' primer and a J-beta primer mix were used. TCRdb ran MiXCR on the 5' RACE reads and lists one entry per CDR3 protein. The table has 980,000 or so distinct CDR3 sequences, around 49% seen once. Input material: blood. These receptors all come from a man between 25 and 39 years old in good health.

This clonotype was detected only once. The chain combines TRBV7-9 with TRBJ2-5; no clear D. CDR1 and CDR2 (germline): SEHNR, FQNEAQ (reference sequence). This CDR3 spans 13 amino acids. The ends were cut back, 7 bases at V and 6 bases at J, with 15 bases in the middle. CDR3 protein: CASNPDPGKTQYF. Written as DNA, the CDR3 is TGTGCCAGCAACCCGGACCCCGGCAAGACCCAGTACTTC.

Only a few counts were recorded for this clonotype. The chain carries TRBV12-3 or TRBV12-4 and TRBJ2-2; the D is unclear. Trimming took 5 bases from V and 2 from J, leaving 6 bases between them. The CDR3 has 13 amino acids. CDR3 sequence (DNA): TGTGCCAGCAGTCCCCATAACACCGGGGAGCTGTTTTTT. It is translated as CASSPHNTGELFF.

The table lists this clonotype with many counts. The chain joins TRBV29-1 to TRBJ2-1, with D possibly matching TRBD1 (5 bases). The CDR3 is 13 residues long. The V end lost 2 bases, the J end lost 7 bases, and 12 bases lay between the germline ends. Germline CDR1 reads SQVTM; CDR2 reads ANQGSEA. The DNA for the CDR3 is TGCAGCGTTGAACGGCAGGGTGCGAATGAGCAGTTCTTC. Translation: CSVERQGANEQFF.

The chain uses TRBV30 and TRBJ2-7, with a weak D call TRBD1 (6 bases). Germline V lookup: CDR1 GTSNPN, CDR2 SVGIG (reference sequence). V was cut by 5 bases and J by 3 bases, with 11 bases left in between. There are 12 residues in the CDR3. The CDR3 DNA follows: TGTGCCTGGGGCCCCAGGGGCTACGAGCAGTACTTC. Translation gives CAWGPRGYEQYF.

The chain is built from TRBV6-6 and TRBJ1-1, with unresolved D. Germline V gene data show CDR1 as MNHNY and CDR2 as SVGAGI (reference sequence). This CDR3 contains 13 residues. Trimming shortened V by 7 bases and J by 0 bases, and 9 bases separated the two germline ends. Here the CDR3 DNA reads TGTGCCAGCACCCGGGTCATGAACACTGAAGCTTTCTTT. This encodes CASTRVMNTEAFF.

This chain links TRBV7-2 with TRBJ1-2, with a weak D call TRBD1 (5 bases). V lost 5 bases and J 8 bases, leaving 15 bases between the germline ends. The CDR3 is made up of 13 amino acids. Germline CDR1 is SGHTA and CDR2 is FQGNSA. Here the CDR3 reads CASSVERDGGYTF. DNA of the CDR3: TGTGCCAGCAGCGTAGAGCGGGACGGGGGCTACACCTTC.

This clonotype was seen just once. One end of the junction is discordant with germline, which a read error may explain. This sequence joins TRBV3-1 and TRBJ2-3; 8 nucleotides align to TRBD2. The CDR3 runs to 14 residues. CDR1 is LGHDT, CDR2 YNNKEL, per germline (reference sequence). CDR3 in amino acids: CASSQASGTDTQYF. DNA of the CDR3: TGTGCCAGTAGCCAAGCTAGCGGGACAGATACGCAGTATTTT.

This clonotype was seen repeatedly, ten times or more. The chain joins TRBV7-2 to TRBJ2-7; D not certain. CDR1 is SGHTA and CDR2 is FQGNSA in the germline V gene. Trimming left V 2 bases short and J 3 bases short, with 2 bases between. CDR3 size: 11 residues. CDR3 in amino acids: CASSLLYEQYF. The CDR3 DNA is TGTGCCAGCAGCTTACTCTACGAGCAGTACTTC.

This chain uses TRBV6-5 with TRBJ2-5; possibly TRBD2 for D (6 bases). Trimming took 2 bases from V and 5 from J, leaving 15 bases between them. Germline V lookup: CDR1 MNHEY, CDR2 SVGAGI. This CDR3 spans 15 amino acids. CDR3 DNA: TGTGCCAGCAGTTACGGGGGGTCTCAACGGGAGACCCAGTACTTC. This gives the protein CASSYGGSQRETQYF.

CDR3 in DNA: TGTGCCAGCAGCTTCTATGTGGGATCCCAAGAGACCCAGTACTTC. It encodes CASSFYVGSQETQYF. V gene TRBV5-5 combines with J gene TRBJ2-5; D gene unclear. The germline V gene has CDR1 SGHKS and CDR2 YYEKEE (reference sequence). The CDR3 consists of 15 residues. Trimming removed 2 bases at V and 1 base at J, with 12 bases between.

In its sample, this clonotype was seen many times. The chain uses TRBV29-1 and TRBJ2-1, with TRBD2 matching 10 bases. The junction had 0 bases not matched to a gene; V was cut back by 1 base and J by 3 bases. This CDR3 has 14 residues. Germline V gene lookup returns CDR1 SQVTM and CDR2 ANQGSEA. The CDR3 nucleotides are TGCAGCGTTGAAGGGACTAGCGGCTACAATGAGCAGTTCTTC. This encodes CSVEGTSGYNEQFF.

This clonotype has just a few counts. This chain joins TRBV7-9 and TRBJ2-7, with 8 bases aligning to TRBD2. The length of the CDR3 is 15 residues. In germline, CDR1 is SEHNR, CDR2 FQNEAQ (reference sequence). Losses at the gene ends were 2 bases for V and 2 bases for J; bases not matched to a gene: 5. In DNA, the CDR3 is TGTGCCAGCAGCTTAAGTTCAGCGGGGGCCTACGAGCAGTACTTC. Translation gives CASSLSSAGAYEQYF. The full variable domain, rest sourced from reference TRBV7-9 and TRBJ2-7, is DTGVSQNPRHKITKRGQNVTFRCDPISEHNRLYWYRQTLGQGPEFLTYFQNEAQLEKSRLLSDRFSAERPKGSFSTLEIQRTEQGDSAMYLCASSLSSAGAYEQYFGPGTRLTVT.

Many counts were recorded for this clonotype. This rearrangement joins TRBV4-1 to TRBJ2-1; 7 bases agree with TRBD1. The V segment lost 3 bases and the J segment 1 base; nucleotides outside the gene matches: 3. Looked up from germline, CDR1 is MGHRA and CDR2 is YSYEKL. The CDR3 spans 15 residues. The CDR3 coding sequence is TGCGCCAGCAGCCAGAGGGACAGTTCCTACAATGAGCAGTTCTTC. Translating gives CASSQRDSSYNEQFF.

The chain carries TRBV28 and TRBJ2-7, with 10 bases identical to TRBD1. The CDR3 covers 14 residues. Germline-derived CDR1 and CDR2 are MDHEN and SYDVKM. The V gene end was trimmed by 6 bases and the J gene end by 4 bases; junction bases not matched to a gene: 6. For the CDR3, the DNA is TGTGCCAGCAGCCCGGGACAGGGGAAGTACGAGCAGTACTTC. Amino acids: CASSPGQGKYEQYF. The whole variable domain, filled in from reference TRBV28 and TRBJ2-7, reads DVKVTQSSRYLVKRTGEKVFLECVQDMDHENMFWYRQDPGLGLRLIYFSYDVKMKEKGDIPEGYSVSREKKERFSLILESASTNQTSMYLCASSPGQGKYEQYFGPGTRLTVT.

This clonotype has just a few counts. The rearrangement links TRBV20-1 to TRBJ2-1, with a tentative D call TRBD2 (6 bases). This CDR3 is built from 13 residues. V gave up 8 bases and J gave up 5 bases, with 16 bases separating them. Germline-derived CDR1 and CDR2 are DFQATT and SNEGSKA (reference sequence). DNA of the CDR3: TGCAGTCCCAAGGGCGGGGCGCACAATGAGCAGTTCTTC. Amino acids: CSPKGGAHNEQFF.

This clonotype was seen a handful of times. The V and J genes are TRBV18 and TRBJ2-5; TRBD1 matches 12 bases. With V trimmed by 3 bases and J by 11 bases, 7 bases remained unmatched. Per the germline V gene, CDR1 is KGHSH and CDR2 is LQKENI. The CDR3 runs 14 residues. CDR3 protein: CASSPYRDRGPQYF. As DNA, the CDR3 is TGTGCCAGCTCACCTTACCGGGACAGGGGGCCGCAGTACTTC.

The chain carries TRBV11-2 and TRBJ2-4, with 7 bases aligning to TRBD1. Trimming at V came to 6 bases and at J to 6 bases, leaving 8 bases not matched to a gene. The CDR3 loop spans 14 amino acids. Germline V CDR1 and CDR2: SGHAT, FQNNGV. In DNA, the CDR3 is TGTGCCAGCAGGTCCCTCAAGGGGGCAAACATTCAGTACTTC. Its translation is CASRSLKGANIQYF.

The chain recombines TRBV27 with TRBJ2-2, with a possible D match to TRBD1 (5 bases). CDR1 is MNHEY and CDR2 is SMNVEV in the germline V gene (reference sequence). This CDR3 region has 15 residues. V lost 5 bases and J lost 2, with 12 bases in between. The CDR3 DNA reads as TGTGCCAGCAGTATGGACAATCTTAACACCGGGGAGCTGTTTTTT. It specifies CASSMDNLNTGELFF.

This clonotype was found a few times. The chain uses TRBV29-1 and TRBJ2-3; TRBD2 agrees at 9 bases. Per germline, CDR1 SQVTM and CDR2 ANQGSEA. The CDR3 has 17 amino acids. V was pared by 4 bases and J by 2 bases, with 13 bases of the junction left unmatched. The CDR3 spells CSVARGGGAMNTDTQYF. CDR3 in DNA: TGCAGCGTTGCAAGAGGCGGGGGGGCGATGAACACAGATACGCAGTATTTT.

This chain connects TRBV20-1 to TRBJ2-5; 8 bases are shared with TRBD2. Germline-derived CDR1 and CDR2 are DFQATT and SNEGSKA (reference sequence). The CDR3 totals 13 residues. Unmatched junction bases numbered 7, after V lost 6 bases and J lost 4 bases. CDR3 loop: CSAYGGGRETQYF. Here the CDR3 DNA reads TGCAGTGCCTACGGCGGGGGGAGAGAGACCCAGTACTTC.

The genes are TRBV6-1 and TRBJ1-2; 8 nucleotides agree with TRBD1. Germline V lookup: CDR1 MNHNS, CDR2 SASEGT. Trimming took 3 bases from V and 5 from J; bases not matched to a gene: 8. The CDR3 is 15 amino acids. CDR3 region: CASSDGQGQEYGYTF. In DNA form, the CDR3 reads TGTGCCAGCAGTGACGGGCAGGGACAGGAATATGGCTACACCTTC.

This clonotype was observed many times. The chain has TRBV29-1 and TRBJ2-1; 9 bases are shared with TRBD1. The CDR3 covers 12 residues. V shed 6 bases, J shed 7 bases, and the junction held 4 bases outside the gene matches. The germline gives CDR1 SQVTM, CDR2 ANQGSEA. The chain's CDR3 is CSVVGQGNEQFF. The CDR3, as DNA: TGCAGCGTGGTGGGACAGGGTAATGAGCAGTTCTTC.

This clonotype was counted once. The chain is built from TRBV7-9 and TRBJ2-3; maybe TRBD2 (6 bases). This CDR3 spans 14 amino acids. Germline V gene lookup returns CDR1 SEHNR and CDR2 FQNEAQ (reference sequence). V was shortened by 5 bases and J by 3 bases, with 12 bases between the two germline ends. DNA of the CDR3: TGTGCCAGCAGCGCCCGGGACTTTACAGATACGCAGTATTTT. Translated, it gives CASSARDFTDTQYF.